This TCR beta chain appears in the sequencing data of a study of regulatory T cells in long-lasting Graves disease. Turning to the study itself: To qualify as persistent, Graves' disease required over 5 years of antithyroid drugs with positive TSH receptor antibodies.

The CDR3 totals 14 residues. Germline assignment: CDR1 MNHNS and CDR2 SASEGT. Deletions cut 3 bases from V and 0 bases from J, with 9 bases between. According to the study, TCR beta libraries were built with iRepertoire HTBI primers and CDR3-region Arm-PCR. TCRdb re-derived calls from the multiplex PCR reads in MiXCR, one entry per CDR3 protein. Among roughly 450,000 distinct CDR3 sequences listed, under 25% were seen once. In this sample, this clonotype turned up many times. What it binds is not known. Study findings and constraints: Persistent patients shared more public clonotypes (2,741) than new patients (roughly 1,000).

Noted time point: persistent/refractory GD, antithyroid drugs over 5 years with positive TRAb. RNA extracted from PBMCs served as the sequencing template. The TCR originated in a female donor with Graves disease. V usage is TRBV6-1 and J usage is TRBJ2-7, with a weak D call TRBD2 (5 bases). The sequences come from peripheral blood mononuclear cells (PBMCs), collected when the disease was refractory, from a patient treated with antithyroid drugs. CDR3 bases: TGTGCCAGCAGTGAGCGGGCGAGCTCCTACGAGCAGTACTTC. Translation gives CASSERASSYEQYF.